Each of the 20 T cell receptor beta chains below was sequenced from the same sample in a study of CD4 T cells in relation to SARS-CoV-2 and coronaviruses. Sequenced by immunoSEQ multiplex PCR; TCRdb stores in-frame clones only, minus some. Here the sample spans some 65,000 clones, 85% to 90% being singletons. CD4+ T cells from unexposed donors were obtained before the COVID-19 pandemic (2011-2018). Source material: memory CD4+ T cells from PBMCs. The receptors here all came from a human donor in good health.

The genes are TRBV10-1 and TRBJ2-5; TRBD1 matches at 7 bases. From germline, CDR1 is WNHNN and CDR2 SYGVQD (reference sequence). J lost 3 bases, V lost 6 bases, and 4 bases had no gene match. The CDR3 spans 13 residues. The CDR3 DNA reads TGCGCCAGCAGGTCAGGGGGAGAAGAGACCCAGTACTTC. Amino acids: CASRSGGEETQYF.

The chain recombines TRBV18 with TRBJ1-1; 7 nucleotides agree with TRBD1. The CDR3 contains 15 residues. V shed 2 bases, J shed 4 bases, and the junction held 7 bases outside the gene matches. Germline-derived CDR1 and CDR2 are KGHSH and LQKENI. CDR3 in amino acids: CASSPWEGAGTEAFF. The CDR3 bases are TGTGCCAGCTCACCATGGGAGGGGGCGGGCACTGAAGCTTTCTTT.

This sequence joins TRBV19 and TRBJ2-2; D is perhaps TRBD1 (5 bases). V was trimmed by 1 base and J by 4 bases, leaving 13 bases between them. The CDR3 has 16 residues. The germline CDR1 and CDR2 sequences are LNHDA and SQIVND (reference sequence). CDR3 region: CASSIGRTLSTGELFF. As DNA, the CDR3 is TGTGCCAGTAGTATAGGGCGGACATTGAGCACCGGGGAGCTGTTTTTT.

The chain employs TRBV5-1 and TRBJ1-4; TRBD1 aligns across 8 bases. Losses at the gene ends were 3 bases for V and 7 bases for J; bases not matched to a gene: 8. CDR3 size: 15 residues. The germline V gene encodes CDR1 SGHRS and CDR2 YFSETQ. CDR3 region: CASSSPGQAPEKLFF. The CDR3 DNA reads as TGCGCCAGCAGCTCCCCGGGACAGGCTCCTGAAAAACTGTTTTTT. The full variable domain, rest sourced from reference TRBV5-1 and TRBJ1-4, is KAGVTQTPRYLIKTRGQQVTLSCSPISGHRSVSWYQQTPGQGLQFLFEYFSETQRNKGNFPGRFSGRQFSNSRSEMNVSTLELGDSALYLCASSSPGQAPEKLFFGSGTQLSVL.

The chain carries TRBV30 and TRBJ1-5; D remains ambiguous. The CDR3 runs to 14 residues. Germline CDR1 is GTSNPN and CDR2 is SVGIG (reference sequence). V was pared by 2 bases and J by 6 bases, with 14 bases between. The CDR3 loop reads CAWSIQSIGQPQHF. In nucleotides, the CDR3 is TGTGCCTGGAGTATCCAGTCAATCGGTCAGCCCCAGCATTTT.

V is TRBV30 and J is TRBJ1-3; 7 bases are a match to TRBD1. This CDR3 contains 16 residues. Germline values: CDR1 GTSNPN, CDR2 SVGIG (reference sequence). Trimming removed 1 base from V and 0 bases from J; junction bases left unmatched: 6. The CDR3 spells CAWSGGQMSSGNTIYF. The DNA of the CDR3 is TGTGCCTGGAGTGGGGGACAGATGAGCTCTGGAAACACCATATATTTT.

The chain joins TRBV5-1 to TRBJ2-1; D uncertain. In germline, CDR1 is SGHRS, CDR2 YFSETQ. The CDR3 totals 15 residues. V was shortened by 3 bases and J by 4 bases, with 14 bases between the two germline ends. For the CDR3, the DNA is TGCGCCAGCAGCTACCCGGAAGGGCGGTACAATGAGCAGTTCTTC. Translated, it gives CASSYPEGRYNEQFF.

V gene TRBV28 combines with J gene TRBJ2-3, with 9 bases matching TRBD1. The CDR3 length is 15 residues. V lost 5 bases and J lost 0; bases outside the gene matches: 3. Germline V lookup: CDR1 MDHEN, CDR2 SYDVKM. The CDR3 DNA is TGTGCCAGCAGTCGGGACAGGGCTAGCACAGATACGCAGTATTTT. Protein sequence: CASSRDRASTDTQYF.

This clone appeared once. V is TRBV7-3 and J is TRBJ2-2; 10 bases are a match to TRBD2. Germline V gives CDR1 SGHTA, CDR2 FQGTGA. V shed 2 bases and J 7 bases; nucleotides not matched to a gene: 4. The CDR3 consists of 15 residues. The CDR3 loop is CASSLLAGVNGELFF. Written as DNA, the CDR3 is TGTGCCAGCAGCTTACTAGCGGGGGTGAACGGGGAGCTGTTTTTT.

CDR3 loop: CASSQRDREETQYF. The DNA for the CDR3 is TGTGCCAGCAGCCAGCGGGACAGGGAAGAGACCCAGTACTTC. V and J are TRBV3-1 (or the pseudogene TRBV3-2) and TRBJ2-5, with 9 bases aligning to TRBD1. Germline CDR1 LGHDT, CDR2 YNNKEL (reference sequence). The V and J ends lost 3 bases and 3 bases, in that order; junction bases with no gene match: 2. The CDR3 has 14 amino acids.

The rearrangement uses TRBV5-4 and TRBJ2-5, with D tentatively TRBD1 or TRBD2 (5 bases each). The germline V gene encodes CDR1 SGHNT and CDR2 YYREEE (reference sequence). The CDR3 totals 15 residues. The V end was cut by 0 bases, the J end by 5 bases, with 14 bases between. CDR3 protein: CASSLAIDRGETQYF. For the CDR3, the DNA is TGTGCCAGCAGCTTGGCCATAGACAGAGGGGAGACCCAGTACTTC. The full variable domain, rest sourced from reference TRBV5-4 and TRBJ2-5, is ETGVTQSPTHLIKTRGQQVTLRCSSQSGHNTVSWYQQALGQGPQFIFQYYREEENGRGNFPPRFSGLQFPNYSSELNVNALELDDSALYLCASSLAIDRGETQYFGPGTRLLVL.

The chain combines TRBV11-2 with TRBJ1-2, with 7 bases identical to TRBD1. Unmatched junction bases numbered 4, after V lost 3 bases and J lost 3 bases. The CDR3 spans 14 residues. Germline V gene lookup returns CDR1 SGHAT and CDR2 FQNNGV. The CDR3 DNA reads as TGTGCCAGCAGCTTGACAGGGATCGACTATGGCTACACCTTC. Its protein product is CASSLTGIDYGYTF.

The chain has TRBV11-2 and TRBJ2-2; D call uncertain. Germline loops: CDR1 SGHAT, CDR2 FQNNGV. Trimming shortened V by 3 bases and J by 4 bases, and 12 bases separated the two germline ends. The CDR3 has 15 residues. The CDR3 DNA is TGTGCCAGCAGCTTTGGCACCTTGCCCACCGGGGAGCTGTTTTTT. Translation: CASSFGTLPTGELFF. The full variable domain, with the rest looked up from reference TRBV11-2 and TRBJ2-2, is EAGVAQSPRYKIIEKRQSVAFWCNPISGHATLYWYQQILGQGPKLLIQFQNNGVVDDSQLPKDRFSAERLKGVDSTLKIQPAKLEDSAVYLCASSFGTLPTGELFFGEGSRLTVL.

This rearrangement joins TRBV5-8 to TRBJ2-6; 9 nucleotides match TRBD1. There are 14 residues in the CDR3. V lost 1 base, J lost 11 bases, and 4 bases stayed unmatched. The germline gives CDR1 SGHTS, CDR2 YDEGEE. Written as DNA, the CDR3 is TGTGCCAGCAGCTTGACGGGACAGGGAGACGTCCTGACTTTC. Amino acid sequence: CASSLTGQGDVLTF.

The V and J genes are TRBV25-1 and TRBJ1-1; D may be TRBD1 (6 bases). The V end was cut by 7 bases, the J end by 6 bases, with 15 bases between. CDR1 is MGHDK, CDR2 SYGVNS, per germline. CDR3 length: 13 residues. The CDR3 spells CASTRPGVAEAFF. The CDR3 bases are TGTGCCAGCACCCGACCAGGGGTCGCTGAAGCTTTCTTT.

This clone was seen a handful of times. The sample has other DNA sequences that encode this CDR3 too. The rearrangement links TRBV2 to TRBJ2-5; TRBD2 is a possible D gene (5 bases). Germline CDR1 and CDR2: SNHLY and FYNNEI. This CDR3 is 13 amino acids long. Trimming left V 6 bases short and J 4 bases short, with 12 bases between. The CDR3 loop is CASRRSAGETQYF. The DNA for the CDR3 is TGTGCCAGCAGACGCTCCGCGGGAGAGACCCAGTACTTC.

The chain is built from TRBV5-1 and TRBJ2-1; D is possibly TRBD2 (6 bases). This CDR3 has 16 amino acids. Germline assignment: CDR1 SGHRS and CDR2 YFSETQ. V gave up 4 bases and J gave up 6 bases, with 20 bases separating them. Here the CDR3 reads CASSDKRRDFGNEQFF. CDR3 DNA: TGCGCCAGCAGCGACAAAAGGCGGGATTTCGGCAATGAGCAGTTCTTC.

V is TRBV9 and J is TRBJ2-3; 8 nucleotides line up with TRBD2. Trimming removed 0 bases from V and 4 bases from J; junction bases left unmatched: 7. The germline gives CDR1 SGDLS, CDR2 YYNGEE. The CDR3 runs to 16 residues. The CDR3 sequence is CASSVDRGGRADTQYF. The CDR3 DNA reads as TGTGCCAGCAGCGTAGACCGGGGGGGGAGGGCAGATACGCAGTATTTT.

The chain employs TRBV9 and TRBJ2-7, with D perhaps TRBD2 (7 bases). Germline V CDR1 and CDR2: SGDLS, YYNGEE. Trimming cost V 3 bases and J 2 bases, with 12 bases left between them. The CDR3 covers 14 residues. CDR3 sequence reads: CASSGYGGPYEQYF. The CDR3, as DNA: TGTGCCAGCAGCGGATACGGGGGGCCCTACGAGCAGTACTTC. Looking up the rest from reference TRBV9 and TRBJ2-7 gives the full variable domain: DSGVTQTPKHLITATGQRVTLRCSPRSGDLSVYWYQQSLDQGLQFLIQYYNGEERAKGNILERFSAQQFPDLHSELNLSSLELGDSALYFCASSGYGGPYEQYFGPGTRLTVT.

The chain carries TRBV3-1 (or the pseudogene TRBV3-2) and TRBJ2-7; TRBD2 matches 7 bases. Germline V CDR1 and CDR2: LGHDT, YNNKEL (reference sequence). This CDR3 spans 15 amino acids. J gave up 3 bases and V 4 bases, and 9 bases lay outside the gene matches. The CDR3 spells CASSLQPGLNYEQYF. The CDR3 DNA follows: TGTGCCAGCAGCCTCCAGCCGGGACTAAACTACGAGCAGTACTTC.